These T cell receptor beta chains were read from a single sample in a study of blood T cells in healthy people across ages. TCRdb used MiXCR to reprocess the 5' RACE reads, holding one entry per CDR3 protein. The table records 700,000 or so distinct CDR3 sequences, roughly 41% of them present only once. The sequenced sample was blood. Source of these receptors: a man aged 80 or over in good health. Each CDR3 is given without its conserved first and last residue.

J gene,V gene,CDR3 protein
TRBJ1-5,TRBV20-1,SARDRAGDQPQH
TRBJ2-7,TRBV6-5,ASSDSGSYEQY
TRBJ2-4,TRBV20-1,SASRVAQLAKNIQY
TRBJ1-3,TRBV30,AWNSGNTIY
TRBJ2-7,TRBV6-6,ASSSSGRAAYEQY
TRBJ2-3,TRBV20-1,SARPDRAEQY
TRBJ1-1,TRBV27,ASSRRGAIDTEAF
TRBJ1-2,TRBV5-1,ASSLGSRENYGYT
TRBJ2-4,TRBV7-2,ASSPPGVVAKNIQY
TRBJ2-5,TRBV5-1,ASTARGGYQETQY
NA,TRBV24-1,ATRGQGKTEETQY
TRBJ2-1,TRBV9,ASSAGQGFHEQF
TRBJ1-2,TRBV3-1,ASSPRASYGYT
TRBJ2-1,TRBV21-1,ASSKINEQF
TRBJ2-3,TRBV6-5,ASRDYRVSTDTQY
TRBJ2-6,TRBV20-1,SAPPRAGGANVLT
TRBJ2-5,TRBV6-2/TRBV6-3,ASSYLGTVLHNEQY
TRBJ1-2,TRBV5-1,ASSLDGQGAGGYT